This is a list of T cell receptor beta chains from one sample in a study of CD8 T cells in ankylosing spondylitis. TCRdb reprocessed the 5' RACE reads via MiXCR and lists one record per CDR3 protein. The data show 750,000 to 850,000 distinct CDR3 sequences, over 9.5% seen once. The sequenced sample consisted of blood, either unsorted or a sorted T cell fraction (not recorded which). The receptors stem from a male donor with ankylosing spondylitis. CDR3s include the opening cysteine and the closing phenylalanine or tryptophan. The D gene is left open where the match is weak. Clone size is stated in some rows and not others, as once, few, many or a class when expanded.

>many|TRBD1|TRBV7-7|TRBJ1-1
CASSTLGTGEAFF
TGTGCTAGCAGTACACTCGGGACAGGGGAGGCTTTCTTT
>few|NA|TRBV12-3/TRBV12-4|TRBJ1-1
CASSLYRETEAFF
TGTGCCAGCAGTTTGTACAGGGAAACTGAAGCTTTCTTT
>few|TRBD2|TRBV20-1|TRBJ2-3
CSARTSGRAGIADTQYF
TGCAGTGCTAGGACTAGCGGGAGGGCCGGAATAGCAGATACGCAGTATTTT
>NA|NA|TRBV4-3|TRBJ1-1
CASSQGGVLAAFF
TGCGCCAGCAGCCAGGGGGGTGTCTTGGCAGCTTTCTTT
>few|TRBD2|TRBV10-3|TRBJ2-7
CAISDNQRGSYYEQYF
TGTGCCATCAGTGATAACCAGCGGGGGTCTTACTACGAGCAGTACTTC
>few|TRBD1|TRBV11-1|TRBJ2-2
CASEQGNQPATHTGELFF
TGTGCCAGTGAACAGGGGAATCAACCCGCTACTCACACCGGGGAGCTGTTTTTT
>many|NA|TRBV5-1|TRBJ1-1
CASSLAQNTEAFF
TGCGCCAGCAGCTTGGCCCAAAACACTGAAGCTTTCTTT
>NA|TRBD1|TRBV12-3/TRBV12-4|TRBJ2-1
CASSFFSGQGLYNEQFF
TGTGCCAGCAGTTTCTTCTCAGGACAGGGGTTATACAATGAGCAGTTCTTC
>many|NA|TRBV10-3|TRBJ2-1
CAIRAYNEQFF
TGTGCCATCAGGGCCTACAATGAGCAGTTCTTC
>few|NA|TRBV5-4|TRBJ2-3
CASRSSQADTQYF
TGTGCCAGCAGGAGTTCCCAGGCGGATACGCAGTATTTT
>few|TRBD1|TRBV28|TRBJ1-5
CASSLRTGYQPQHF
TGTGCCAGCAGTTTGAGGACAGGGTATCAGCCCCAGCATTTT
>many|NA|TRBV7-2|TRBJ1-5
CASSLVGSDQPQHF
TGTGCCAGCAGCTTAGTAGGCTCTGATCAGCCCCAGCATTTT
>few|NA|TRBV28|TRBJ1-4
CASSFLLNEKLFF
TGTGCCAGCAGTTTCCTATTGAATGAAAAACTGTTTTTT
>few|TRBD1|TRBV4-2|TRBJ1-1
CASSLIDRGGTEAFF
TGTGCCAGCAGCCTCATAGACAGGGGAGGGACTGAAGCTTTCTTT
>few|TRBD2|TRBV7-2|TRBJ2-1
CASRGKREHPLDEQFF
TGTGCCAGCAGGGGGAAGCGGGAGCATCCCCTCGATGAGCAGTTCTTC
>few|NA|TRBV6-6|TRBJ2-5
CASIRGPEETQYF
TGTGCCAGTATTCGAGGGCCGGAAGAGACCCAGTACTTC
>NA|NA|TRBV6-1|TRBJ2-1
CASSRDPTDYNEQFF
TGTGCCAGCAGTAGGGACCCCACTGACTACAATGAGCAGTTCTTC
>few|NA|TRBV7-2|TRBJ2-7
CASSFSSRYEQYF
TGTGCCAGCAGCTTCTCGTCCCGCTACGAGCAGTACTTC
>NA|NA|TRBV28|TRBJ2-2
CASIEGTRNTGELFF
TGTGCCAGCATAGAGGGAACTAGGAACACCGGGGAGCTGTTTTTT
>many|NA|TRBV6-5|TRBJ2-5
CASSYRGTGETQYF
TGTGCCAGCAGTTATCGGGGGACGGGGGAGACCCAGTACTTC
>NA|TRBD2|TRBV10-3|TRBJ2-1
CAISEIAGATYNNEQFF
TGTGCCATCAGTGAAATAGCGGGAGCCACCTATAACAATGAGCAGTTCTTC
>many|TRBD1|TRBV12-3/TRBV12-4|TRBJ1-3
CASRSGTGVSGNTIYF
TGTGCCAGCAGGTCCGGGACAGGGGTCTCTGGAAACACCATATATTTT
>few|NA|TRBV9|TRBJ1-6
CASSVEGGSYNSPLHF
TGTGCCAGCAGCGTAGAAGGGGGATCCTATAATTCACCCCTCCACTTT
>NA|TRBD2|TRBV5-1|TRBJ2-7
CASSLGASTSDLEQYF
TGCGCCAGCAGCTTGGGCGCATCTACTAGCGACCTCGAGCAGTACTTC
>many|TRBD1|TRBV20-1|TRBJ1-1
CSARVQGGTEAFF
TGCAGTGCTAGAGTTCAGGGGGGCACTGAAGCTTTCTTT
>few|TRBD2|TRBV6-1|TRBJ2-7
CASSPRSGRFEQYF
TGTGCCAGCAGTCCCCGAAGCGGGAGGTTCGAGCAGTACTTC
>NA|TRBD2|TRBV6-1|TRBJ2-7
CASSPRTSGDYEQYF
TGTGCCAGCAGTCCCCGGACTAGCGGTGACTACGAGCAGTACTTC
>NA|TRBD2|TRBV7-9|TRBJ2-5
CASSSWTSRGQTQYF
TGTGCCAGCAGCTCGTGGACTAGTCGTGGGCAGACCCAGTACTTC
>NA|NA|TRBV6-2/TRBV6-3|TRBJ2-1
CASSYARAGYYNEQFF
TGTGCCAGCAGTTACGCGAGGGCGGGCTACTACAATGAGCAGTTCTTC
>few|NA|TRBV6-2/TRBV6-3|TRBJ1-2
CASSFGTAWGYTF
TGTGCCAGCAGTTTCGGAACTGCCTGGGGCTACACCTTC
>once|NA|TRBV2|TRBJ2-5
CASEVRPYQETQYF
TGTGCCAGTGAAGTGAGGCCGTACCAAGAGACCCAGTACTTC
>NA|NA|TRBV6-4|TRBJ1-5
CASSGDGKDYSNQPQHF
TGTGCCAGCAGCGGGGACGGAAAGGACTATAGCAATCAGCCCCAGCATTTT
>few|NA|TRBV4-2|TRBJ1-4
CASSPKASPNEKLFF
TGTGCCAGCAGCCCAAAGGCCTCTCCTAATGAAAAACTGTTTTTT
>few|NA|TRBV20-1|TRBJ2-3
CSATPGLHPPDTQYF
TGCAGTGCTACACCGGGACTCCACCCCCCGGATACGCAGTATTTT
>NA|TRBD1|TRBV7-8|TRBJ1-5
CASSSGGGAAQPQHF
TGTGCCAGCAGCTCAGGGGGGGGGGCTGCTCAGCCCCAGCATTTT
>few|NA|TRBV24-1|TRBJ2-1
CATSNGNRDEQFF
TGTGCCACCAGTAATGGCAACCGGGATGAGCAGTTCTTC
>NA|TRBD2|TRBV9|TRBJ2-1
CASSVGLAGPNEQFF
TGTGCCAGCAGCGTAGGGCTAGCGGGACCCAATGAGCAGTTCTTC
>many|NA|TRBV12-3/TRBV12-4|TRBJ2-7
CASRPDSNEQYF
TGTGCCAGCAGACCGGACAGTAACGAGCAGTACTTC
>NA|NA|TRBV7-6|TRBJ2-2
CASSLEFGGHGELFF
TGTGCCAGCAGCTTAGAGTTCGGGGGCCACGGGGAGCTGTTTTTT
>few|TRBD2|TRBV12-3/TRBV12-4|TRBJ2-2
CASSRREGTGELFF
TGTGCCAGCAGTCGGCGGGAGGGCACCGGGGAGCTGTTTTTT
>few|NA|TRBV20-1|TRBJ1-5
CSADGPGREPQHF
TGCAGTGCCGATGGGCCTGGTAGGGAGCCCCAGCATTTT
>NA|TRBD2|TRBV5-6|TRBJ2-1
CASSGAGGRLGEQFF
TGTGCCAGCAGCGGGGCGGGAGGGCGGCTCGGTGAGCAGTTCTTC